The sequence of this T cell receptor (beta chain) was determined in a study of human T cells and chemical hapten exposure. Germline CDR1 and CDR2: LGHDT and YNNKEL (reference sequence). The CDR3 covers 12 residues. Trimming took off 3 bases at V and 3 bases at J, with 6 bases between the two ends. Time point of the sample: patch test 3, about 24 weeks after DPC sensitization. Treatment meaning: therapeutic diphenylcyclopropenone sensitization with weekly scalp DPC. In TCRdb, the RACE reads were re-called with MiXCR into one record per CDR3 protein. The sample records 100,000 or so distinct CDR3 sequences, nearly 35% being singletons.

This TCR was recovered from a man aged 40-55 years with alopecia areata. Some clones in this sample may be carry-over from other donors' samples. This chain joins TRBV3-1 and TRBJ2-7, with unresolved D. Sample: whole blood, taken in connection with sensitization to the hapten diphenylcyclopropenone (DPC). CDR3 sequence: CASSQTFYEQYF. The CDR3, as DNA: TGTGCCAGCAGCCAGACCTTCTACGAGCAGTACTTC.